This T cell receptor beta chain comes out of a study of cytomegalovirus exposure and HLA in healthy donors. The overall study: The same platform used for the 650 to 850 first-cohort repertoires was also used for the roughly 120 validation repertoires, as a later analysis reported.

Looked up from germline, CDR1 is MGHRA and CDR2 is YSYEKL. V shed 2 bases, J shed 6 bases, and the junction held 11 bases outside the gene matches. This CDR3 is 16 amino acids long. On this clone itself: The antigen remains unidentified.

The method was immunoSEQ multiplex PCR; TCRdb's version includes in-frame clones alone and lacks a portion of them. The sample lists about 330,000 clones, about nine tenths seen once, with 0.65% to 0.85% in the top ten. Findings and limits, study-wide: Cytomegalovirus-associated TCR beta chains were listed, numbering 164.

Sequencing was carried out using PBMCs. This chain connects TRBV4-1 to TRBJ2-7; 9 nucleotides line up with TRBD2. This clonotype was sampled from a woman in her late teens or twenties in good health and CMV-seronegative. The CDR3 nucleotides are TGCGCCAGCAGCCAACGCTTCGTAGCGGGAGCCCGCGAGCAGTACTTC. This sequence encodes CASSQRFVAGAREQYF.